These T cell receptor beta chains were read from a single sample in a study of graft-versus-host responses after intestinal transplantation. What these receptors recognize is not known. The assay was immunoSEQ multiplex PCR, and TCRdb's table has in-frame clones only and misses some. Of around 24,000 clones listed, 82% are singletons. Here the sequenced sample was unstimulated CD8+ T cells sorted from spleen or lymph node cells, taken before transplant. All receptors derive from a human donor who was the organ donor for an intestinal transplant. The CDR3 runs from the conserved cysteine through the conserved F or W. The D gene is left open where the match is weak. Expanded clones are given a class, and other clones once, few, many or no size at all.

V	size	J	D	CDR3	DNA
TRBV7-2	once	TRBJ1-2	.	CASSLWGSGRYGYTF	TGTGCCAGCAGCTTATGGGGAAGTGGGCGCTATGGCTACACCTTC
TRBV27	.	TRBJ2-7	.	CASSFATPYEQYF	TGTGCCAGCAGTTTTGCTACCCCCTACGAGCAGTACTTC
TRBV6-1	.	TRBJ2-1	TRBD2	CASSEVGGGRASYNEQFF	TGTGCCAGCAGTGAGGTAGGGGGCGGGAGGGCCTCCTACAATGAGCAGTTCTTC
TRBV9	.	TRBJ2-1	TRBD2	CASSVAGGGYNEQFF	TGTGCCAGCAGCGTAGCGGGGGGGGGATACAATGAGCAGTTCTTC
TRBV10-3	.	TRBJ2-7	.	CAISESRSSQPGQYF	TGTGCCATCAGTGAGAGCCGTAGTAGCCAACCTGGGCAGTACTTC
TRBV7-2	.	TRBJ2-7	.	CASSLKPSYEQYF	TGTGCCAGCAGCTTAAAACCCTCCTACGAGCAGTACTTC
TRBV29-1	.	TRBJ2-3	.	CSVESLETTDTQYF	TGCAGCGTTGAGAGCTTGGAGACCACAGATACGCAGTATTTT
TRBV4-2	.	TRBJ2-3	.	CASSQETVSSTDTQYF	TGTGCCAGCAGCCAAGAGACAGTCTCTAGCACAGATACGCAGTATTTT
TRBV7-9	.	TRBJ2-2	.	CASSTSNTGELFF	TGTGCCAGCAGTACAAGTAACACCGGGGAGCTGTTTTTT
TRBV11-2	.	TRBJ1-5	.	CASSYAGQPQHF	TGTGCCAGCAGCTACGCAGGTCAGCCCCAGCATTTT
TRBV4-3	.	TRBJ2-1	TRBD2	CASSLERAGTYNEQFF	TGCGCCAGCAGCCTAGAAAGAGCGGGGACCTACAATGAGCAGTTCTTC
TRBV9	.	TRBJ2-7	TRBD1	CASSVEGGRYEQYF	TGTGCCAGCAGCGTAGAAGGGGGCCGCTACGAGCAGTACTTC
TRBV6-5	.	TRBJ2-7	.	CASSEYYEQYF	TGTGCCAGCAGTGAATATTACGAGCAGTACTTC
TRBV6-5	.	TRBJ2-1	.	CASTWGSYNEQFF	TGTGCCAGCACGTGGGGTTCCTACAATGAGCAGTTCTTC
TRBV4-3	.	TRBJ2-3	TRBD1	CASSPQGAGTSTDTQYF	TGCGCCAGCAGCCCCCAGGGGGCGGGGACTAGCACAGATACGCAGTATTTT
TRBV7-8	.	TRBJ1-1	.	CASSLRGGWNTEAFF	TGTGCCAGCAGCTTGCGAGGGGGATGGAACACTGAAGCTTTCTTT
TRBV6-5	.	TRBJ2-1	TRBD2	CASSYSTAGVNEQFF	TGTGCCAGCAGTTACTCTACCGCGGGGGTCAATGAGCAGTTCTTC
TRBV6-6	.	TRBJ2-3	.	CASSYSSGADTQYF	TGTGCCAGCAGTTACTCATCGGGGGCAGATACGCAGTATTTT
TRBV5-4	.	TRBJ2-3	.	CASWGTDTDTQYF	TGTGCCAGCTGGGGGACGGACACAGATACGCAGTATTTT
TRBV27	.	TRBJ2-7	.	CASSLSRGRYEQYF	TGTGCCAGCAGTTTATCTAGAGGGAGGTACGAGCAGTACTTC
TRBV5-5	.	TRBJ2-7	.	CASRSRIPNEQYF	TGTGCCAGCAGATCGAGAATTCCCAACGAGCAGTACTTC
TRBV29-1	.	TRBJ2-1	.	CSGQGVAREQFF	TGCAGCGGGCAGGGAGTTGCAAGAGAGCAGTTCTTC
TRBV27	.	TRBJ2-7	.	CASSLSEGPYEQYF	TGTGCCAGCAGTTTATCGGAGGGACCCTACGAGCAGTACTTC
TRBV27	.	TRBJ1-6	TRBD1	CASRAQGVRDSPLHF	TGTGCCAGCAGAGCCCAGGGGGTGAGGGATTCACCCCTCCACTTT
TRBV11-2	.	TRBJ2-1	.	CASSLVSSSIRNEQFF	TGTGCCAGCAGCTTAGTGTCAAGTAGTATCAGAAATGAGCAGTTCTTC
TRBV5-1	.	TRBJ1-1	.	CASSSPDRPTEAFF	TGCGCCAGCAGCTCCCCCGACAGACCCACTGAAGCTTTCTTT
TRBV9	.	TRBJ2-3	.	CASSVVGGVVTDTQYF	TGTGCCAGCAGCGTAGTCGGGGGAGTGGTGACAGATACGCAGTATTTT
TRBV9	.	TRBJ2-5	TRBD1	CASSVARGLEETQYF	TGTGCCAGCAGCGTAGCCAGGGGGCTGGAGGAGACCCAGTACTTC
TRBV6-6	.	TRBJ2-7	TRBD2	CASSYSGTSGSYEQYF	TGTGCCAGCAGTTACTCGGGGACTAGCGGGTCCTACGAGCAGTACTTC
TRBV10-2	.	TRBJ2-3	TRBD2	CASTLRAREGLLDTQYF	TGCGCCAGCACCCTGAGGGCGCGGGAGGGCCTGTTAGATACGCAGTATTTT
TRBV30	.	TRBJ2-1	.	CAWADSSYNEQFF	TGTGCCTGGGCGGACAGCTCCTACAATGAGCAGTTCTTC
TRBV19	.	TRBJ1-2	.	CASSMGTNYGYTF	TGTGCCAGTAGTATGGGGACTAACTATGGCTACACCTTC
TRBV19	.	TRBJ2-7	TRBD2	CASSFTSGSVYEQYF	TGTGCCAGTAGTTTTACTAGCGGGAGTGTCTACGAGCAGTACTTC
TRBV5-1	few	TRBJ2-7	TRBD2	CASSLASGGAYEQYF	TGCGCCAGCAGCTTGGCCAGCGGGGGGGCCTACGAGCAGTACTTC
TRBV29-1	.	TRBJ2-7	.	CSVEGGPMDEQYF	TGCAGCGTTGAGGGGGGGCCTATGGACGAGCAGTACTTC
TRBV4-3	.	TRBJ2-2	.	CASSQVGGVNTGELFF	TGCGCCAGCAGCCAAGTCGGAGGGGTGAACACCGGGGAGCTGTTTTTT
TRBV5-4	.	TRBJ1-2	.	CASSPTGVLNYGYTF	TGTGCCAGCAGCCCGACAGGCGTGCTAAACTATGGCTACACCTTC
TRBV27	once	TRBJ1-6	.	CASALPGALSPTSSYNSPLHF	TGTGCCAGCGCCTTACCAGGGGCCCTGAGCCCCACAAGCTCCTATAATTCACCCCTCCACTTT
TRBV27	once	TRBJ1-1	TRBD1	CASSPERGTGENTEAFF	TGTGCCAGCAGTCCCGAAAGAGGGACAGGTGAGAACACTGAAGCTTTCTTT
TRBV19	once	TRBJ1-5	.	CASSIGEQPQHF	TGTGCCAGTAGTATAGGGGAGCAGCCCCAGCATTTT
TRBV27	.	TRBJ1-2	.	CASGAGMGYTF	TGTGCCAGCGGGGCAGGGATGGGCTACACCTTC
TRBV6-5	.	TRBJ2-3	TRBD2	CASSYLAGGSDTQYF	TGTGCCAGCAGTTACCTAGCGGGGGGTTCAGATACGCAGTATTTT
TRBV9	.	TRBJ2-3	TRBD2	CASSVRGRAADTQYF	TGTGCCAGCAGCGTACGGGGGAGGGCAGCAGATACGCAGTATTTT
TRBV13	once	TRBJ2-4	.	CASSLGSVAKNIQYF	TGCGCCAGCAGCCTAGGCTCCGTAGCCAAAAACATTCAGTACTTC
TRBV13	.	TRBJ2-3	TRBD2	CASIQFLAGASSTDTQYF	TGTGCCAGCATCCAATTCCTAGCGGGAGCGTCTAGCACAGATACGCAGTATTTT
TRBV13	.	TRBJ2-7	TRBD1	CASSLAWGPGGDYEQYF	TGTGCCAGCAGCTTAGCCTGGGGTCCAGGGGGAGACTACGAGCAGTACTTC
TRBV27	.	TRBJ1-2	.	CASSPGTGYTF	TGTGCCAGCAGTCCGGGGACCGGCTACACCTTC
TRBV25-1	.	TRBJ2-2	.	CASGGEGTGELFF	TGTGCCTCAGGGGGGGAGGGCACCGGGGAGCTGTTTTTT
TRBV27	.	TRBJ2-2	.	CASSPGRGENANTGELFF	TGTGCCAGCAGCCCAGGGAGGGGGGAGAACGCGAACACCGGGGAGCTGTTTTTT
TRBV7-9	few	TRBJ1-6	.	CASSREGGRDSPLHF	TGTGCCAGCAGCCGGGAGGGGGGGCGAGATTCACCCCTCCACTTT
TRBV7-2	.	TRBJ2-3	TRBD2	CASTQPGTSGGLVTDTQYF	TGTGCCAGCACCCAACCCGGGACTAGCGGGGGCCTAGTGACAGATACGCAGTATTTT
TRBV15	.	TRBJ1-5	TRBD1	CATSSQTTGRNQPQHF	TGTGCCACCAGCAGCCAAACGACAGGGCGAAATCAGCCCCAGCATTTT
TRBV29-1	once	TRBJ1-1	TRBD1	CSAKTGEDTEAFF	TGCAGCGCCAAGACAGGGGAGGACACTGAAGCTTTCTTT
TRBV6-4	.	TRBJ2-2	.	CASSDTNTGELFF	TGTGCCAGCAGTGACACGAACACCGGGGAGCTGTTTTTT
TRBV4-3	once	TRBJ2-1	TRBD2	CASSQGTSGANEQFF	TGCGCCAGCAGCCAAGGGACTAGCGGGGCCAATGAGCAGTTCTTC
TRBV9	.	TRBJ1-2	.	CASSVGQYGYTF	TGTGCCAGCAGCGTAGGACAATATGGCTACACCTTC
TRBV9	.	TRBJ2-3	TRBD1	CASSGRGPDTQYF	TGTGCCAGCAGCGGCAGGGGGCCAGATACGCAGTATTTT
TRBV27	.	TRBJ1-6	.	CASSLGLKSPLHF	TGTGCCAGCAGTTTAGGACTGAAATCACCCCTCCACTTT
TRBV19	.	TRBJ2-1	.	CASSPKLAYNEQFF	TGTGCCAGTAGTCCGAAACTAGCTTACAATGAGCAGTTCTTC